The sequence of this T cell receptor (beta chain) was determined in a study of STAT5B mutations in CD4+ large granular lymphocyte leukemia. Study outcomes and limitations: Without putative leukemic clones, patient CD4-sorted repertoires remained more clonal than healthy CD4+ repertoires.

As to this clone: What it recognizes is unknown.

The junction had 9 bases not matched to a gene; V was cut back by 7 bases and J by 5 bases. This CDR3 has 15 residues. Per germline, CDR1 LNHDA and CDR2 SQIVND (reference sequence). Control samples were healthy donors' buffy coats. Repertoires were generated with immunoSEQ multiplex PCR, while TCRdb's copy carries only in-frame clones and drops some. The sample holds roughly 30,000 clones, around nine tenths seen once. The TCR originated in a human donor in good health. The chain is built from TRBV19 and TRBJ2-1, with 9 bases aligning to TRBD2. Sample: CD4+ T cells from blood buffy coats. The CDR3 region has the DNA TGTGCCAGTACCACAGCGGGAGGTAGGCACAATGAGCAGTTCTTC. Its translation: CASTTAGGRHNEQFF.